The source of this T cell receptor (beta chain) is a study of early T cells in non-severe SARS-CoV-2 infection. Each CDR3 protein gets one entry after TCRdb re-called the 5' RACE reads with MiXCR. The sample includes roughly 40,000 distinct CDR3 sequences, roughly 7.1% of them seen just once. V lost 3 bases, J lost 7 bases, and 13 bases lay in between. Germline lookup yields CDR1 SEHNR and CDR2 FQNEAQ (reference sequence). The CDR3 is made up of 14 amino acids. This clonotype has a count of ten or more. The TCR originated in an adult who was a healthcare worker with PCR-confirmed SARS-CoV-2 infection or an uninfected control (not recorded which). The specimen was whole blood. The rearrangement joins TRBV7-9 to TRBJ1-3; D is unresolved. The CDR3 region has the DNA TGTGCCAGCAGCTTGGCGGAGTCGGGTAACACCATATATTTT. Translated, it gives CASSLAESGNTIYF. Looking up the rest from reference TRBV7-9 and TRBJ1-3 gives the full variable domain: DTGVSQNPRHKITKRGQNVTFRCDPISEHNRLYWYRQTLGQGPEFLTYFQNEAQLEKSRLLSDRFSAERPKGSFSTLEIQRTEQGDSAMYLCASSLAESGNTIYFGEGSWLTVV.